The 13 T cell receptor beta chains reported below all come from one sample, sequenced in a study of CD8+ T cells in alopecia areata. Reverse transcription of extracted RNA yielded cDNA, which provided the sequencing template. Profiling relied on immunoSEQ multiplex PCR, and the TCRdb table lists in-frame clones only, not all of them. Among 150,000 to 200,000 clones, 50% to 65% were seen once, and the ten largest hold around 5%. The source material was CD4+ T cells sorted from blood. The receptor source for this set is a human donor in good health.

This clone was observed a handful of times. The chain combines TRBV12-2 with TRBJ2-5; the D call TRBD1 from the table was never checked on the DNA. TRBV12-2 is marked as a pseudogene. CDR3 length: 15 residues. The CDR3 coding sequence is TGTGCAAGTCGCCCAGTGGGCCAGCTTGGTGAGACCCAGTACTTC. Translated: CASRPVGQLGETQYF.

This clone occurred many times. CDR3 amino acids: CASSLWGRRQETQYF. CDR3 in DNA: TGTGCCAGCAGCTTATGGGGACGGAGGCAAGAGACCCAGTACTTC. This chain uses TRBV7-9 with TRBJ2-5; D is tentatively TRBD1 or TRBD2 (5 bases each). Germline V gene lookup returns CDR1 SEHNR and CDR2 FQNEAQ (reference sequence). V gave up 2 bases and J gave up 2 bases, with 12 bases separating them. This CDR3 spans 15 amino acids.

V gene TRBV27 combines with J gene TRBJ2-1; 10 bases align to TRBD2. Germline lookup yields CDR1 MNHEY and CDR2 SMNVEV (reference sequence). V was clipped by 1 base and J by 10 bases; unmatched bases: 7. CDR3 length equals 15 residues. The CDR3 DNA sequence: TGTGCCAGCAGTTTATGGTCAGCGGGAGGGCTAGAGCAGTTCTTC. This codes for CASSLWSAGGLEQFF.

The rearrangement links TRBV27 to TRBJ2-5; D gene uncertain. Germline assignment: CDR1 MNHEY and CDR2 SMNVEV (reference sequence). The length of the CDR3 is 13 residues. V dropped 4 bases and J dropped 1 base, with 7 bases sitting between them. CDR3 sequence: CASSWTGQETQYF. CDR3 DNA sequence: TGTGCCAGCAGTTGGACCGGCCAAGAGACCCAGTACTTC.

This clone was detected a few times. The chain uses TRBV28 and TRBJ2-2, with D possibly called TRBD1 or TRBD2 (6 bases each). This CDR3 has 15 residues. CDR1 and CDR2 from the germline V gene are MDHEN and SYDVKM. Trimming stripped 8 bases from V and 0 bases from J, with 13 bases between. CDR3 protein: CASGWGAANTGELFF. In DNA, the CDR3 is TGTGCCAGCGGGTGGGGGGCCGCGAACACCGGGGAGCTGTTTTTT.

This rearrangement joins TRBV27 to TRBJ2-2; 7 positions match TRBD1. The CDR3 runs to 14 residues. V shed 6 bases, J shed 4 bases, and the junction held 5 bases outside the gene matches. Germline V CDR1 and CDR2: MNHEY, SMNVEV (reference sequence). CDR3 residues: CASRGTAPTGELFF. The DNA for the CDR3 is TGTGCCAGCAGGGGGACAGCGCCCACCGGGGAGCTGTTTTTT.

This clone was seen more than once but under ten times. The CDR3 region has the DNA TGCAGCGTTGAAGATTGGACTAGCGGATACGAGCAGTACTTC. Translation: CSVEDWTSGYEQYF. The V call is TRBV29-1, the J call TRBJ2-7; 10 bases fit TRBD2. V shed 0 bases, J shed 4 bases, and the junction held 3 bases outside the gene matches. CDR1 is SQVTM and CDR2 is ANQGSEA in the germline V gene. The CDR3 totals 14 residues.

The V gene is TRBV4-2, the J gene TRBJ2-1; 14 bases map to TRBD2. This CDR3 is built from 19 residues. Germline assignment: CDR1 LGHNA and CDR2 YNFKEQ. V dropped 4 bases and J dropped 6; count of bases not matched to a gene: 14. CDR3: CASSPIIRLAGGPINEQFF. The CDR3, as DNA: TGTGCCAGCAGCCCGATAATCCGACTAGCGGGAGGGCCCATCAATGAGCAGTTCTTC.

This chain links TRBV5-4 with TRBJ1-2, with D possibly being TRBD1 (5 bases). From germline, CDR1 is SGHNT and CDR2 YYREEE (reference sequence). The V end was cut by 4 bases, the J end by 8 bases, with 15 bases between. CDR3 length: 13 amino acids. The CDR3 region is CASSPLSQGGYTF. The CDR3 region has the DNA TGTGCCAGCAGCCCCTTGTCCCAGGGCGGCTACACCTTC.

This clone was counted a single time. CDR3 coding DNA: TGCGCCAGCAGCCTCCAGTCCGAGGCCCAGTACTTC. As protein: CASSLQSEAQYF. This chain joins TRBV5-1 and TRBJ2-5; D remains unclear. Trimming removed 4 bases at V and 9 bases at J, with 13 bases between. In germline, CDR1 is SGHRS, CDR2 YFSETQ. This CDR3 is built from 12 residues.

This chain uses TRBV6-5 with TRBJ1-1, with D perhaps matching TRBD1 (5 bases). CDR1 is MNHEY and CDR2 is SVGAGI in the germline V gene. Trimming stripped 6 bases from V and 4 bases from J, with 6 bases between. The CDR3 contains 11 residues. This CDR3 is CASSQGTEAFF. CDR3 DNA sequence: TGTGCCAGCAGCCAGGGCACTGAAGCTTTCTTT.

This clone was recorded a few times. The chain is built from TRBV29-1 and TRBJ2-2; D is unresolved. V lost 6 bases to trimming and J lost 3 bases, with 5 bases between them. The CDR3 loop spans 11 amino acids. The V gene's germline CDR1 is SQVTM and CDR2 ANQGSEA. CDR3 DNA sequence: TGCAGCGTACTATACACCGGGGAGCTGTTTTTT. Translated: CSVLYTGELFF.

The chain recombines TRBV11-2 with TRBJ2-1; 8 nucleotides match TRBD2. Germline values: CDR1 SGHAT, CDR2 FQNNGV. The CDR3 contains 15 residues. The junction had 8 bases not matched to a gene; V was cut back by 1 base and J by 9 bases. This CDR3 reads CASSLVTGGSGEQFF. In DNA form, the CDR3 reads TGTGCCAGCAGCTTAGTGACGGGAGGGTCCGGTGAGCAGTTCTTC. Full variable domain (missing parts from reference TRBV11-2 and TRBJ2-1): EAGVAQSPRYKIIEKRQSVAFWCNPISGHATLYWYQQILGQGPKLLIQFQNNGVVDDSQLPKDRFSAERLKGVDSTLKIQPAKLEDSAVYLCASSLVTGGSGEQFFGPGTRLTVL.